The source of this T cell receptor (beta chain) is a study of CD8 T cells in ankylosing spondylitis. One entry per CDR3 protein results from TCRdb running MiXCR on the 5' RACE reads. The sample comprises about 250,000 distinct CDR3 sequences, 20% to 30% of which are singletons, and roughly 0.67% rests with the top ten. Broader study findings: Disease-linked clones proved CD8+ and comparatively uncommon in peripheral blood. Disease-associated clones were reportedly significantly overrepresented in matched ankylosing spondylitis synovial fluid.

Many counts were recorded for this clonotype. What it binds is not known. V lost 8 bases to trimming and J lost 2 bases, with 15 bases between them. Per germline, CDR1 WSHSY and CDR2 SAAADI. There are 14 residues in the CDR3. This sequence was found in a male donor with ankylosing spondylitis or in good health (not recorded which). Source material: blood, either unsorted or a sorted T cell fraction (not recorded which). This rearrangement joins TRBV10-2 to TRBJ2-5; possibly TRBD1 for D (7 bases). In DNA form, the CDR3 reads TGCGCCAGCCAAAAGGGGGGACAGCAAGAGACCCAGTACTTC. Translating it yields CASQKGGQQETQYF.